The source of this T cell receptor beta chain is a study of cytomegalovirus exposure and HLA in healthy donors. This CDR3 region has 14 residues. Germline values: CDR1 MDHEN, CDR2 SYDVKM. V lost 7 bases and J 6 bases, leaving 15 bases between the germline ends. PCR employed 60 Vbeta and 13 Jbeta primers. The data were produced by immunoSEQ multiplex PCR, yet TCRdb's version contains in-frame clones alone and is incomplete. The sample holds over 150,000 clones, about 65% seen once. This clonotype was obtained from a woman aged 25 to 39 in good health and CMV-seronegative. The sample was PBMCs. J is TRBJ2-2 and V is TRBV28; tentatively, D is TRBD1 (5 bases). For the CDR3, the DNA is TGTGCCAGCAAAATCAGGGTTCTTCCCGGGGAGCTGTTTTTT. Protein sequence: CASKIRVLPGELFF.